This T cell receptor beta chain appears in the sequencing data of a study of molecular identifiers for immune sequencing clone quantification. Study-wide background: For replicates, RNA isolated from roughly 20,000 or 100,000 naive CD8 cells was divided into five portions, of which four were sequenced.

TCRdb redid the calling of the PCR reads with MiXCR, one entry per CDR3 protein. The data hold nearly 650,000 distinct CDR3 sequences, with 25% observed a single time. This clonotype was counted a few times. The target antigen is unknown. Study-wide points: Clones with over 20 RNA copies captured over 98% of effector molecules but under 1% of naive ones.

The V and J ends lost 3 bases and 5 bases respectively, with 15 bases between them. CDR1 and CDR2 (germline): SGDLS, YYNGEE. The CDR3 totals 15 residues. The clonotype was recovered from a human donor in good health. Some libraries in this study had Jurkat cell RNA spiked in. The source material was naive CD8+ T cells from blood, with Jurkat cell RNA spiked in. This sample's subset: FACS-sorted CD8+CD4-CCR7+CD45RA+ naive T cells. This chain uses TRBV9 with TRBJ1-5; D is perhaps TRBD1 (5 bases). The CDR3, as DNA: TGTGCCAGCAGCGCCGAGGGGCGCAGCGATCAGCCCCAGCATTTT. Translating gives CASSAEGRSDQPQHF.